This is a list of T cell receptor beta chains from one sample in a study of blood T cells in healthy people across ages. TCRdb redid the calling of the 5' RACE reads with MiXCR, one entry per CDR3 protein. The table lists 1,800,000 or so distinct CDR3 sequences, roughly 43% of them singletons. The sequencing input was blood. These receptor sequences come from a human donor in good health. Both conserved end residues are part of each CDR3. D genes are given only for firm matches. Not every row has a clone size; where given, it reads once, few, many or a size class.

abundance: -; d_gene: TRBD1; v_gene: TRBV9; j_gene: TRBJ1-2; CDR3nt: TGTGCCAGCAGCGCCAACAGGGGTGGCTACACCTTC; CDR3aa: CASSANRGGYTF
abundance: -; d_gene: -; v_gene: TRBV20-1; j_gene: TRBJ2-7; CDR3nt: TGCAGTGCCGGTAATCGTCGGGGGGCAACCTACGAGCAGTACTTC; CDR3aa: CSAGNRRGATYEQYF
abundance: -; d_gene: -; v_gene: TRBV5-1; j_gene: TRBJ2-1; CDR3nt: TGCGCCAGCAGCTCCGGACCCAATATAGCGGCCCCTCAGTTCTTC; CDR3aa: CASSSGPNIAAPQFF
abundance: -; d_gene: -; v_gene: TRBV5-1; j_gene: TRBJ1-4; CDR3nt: TGCGCCAGCAGCTTGGCGTATTTGACGGGAAAACTGTTTTTT; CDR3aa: CASSLAYLTGKLFF
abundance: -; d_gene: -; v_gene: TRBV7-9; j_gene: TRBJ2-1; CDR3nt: TGTGCCAGCAGCTTAGCGAAGAACCCGTACAATGAGCAGTTCTTC; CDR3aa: CASSLAKNPYNEQFF
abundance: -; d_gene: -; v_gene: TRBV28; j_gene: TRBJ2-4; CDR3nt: TGTGCCAGCAGTTCGGTGGACATTCAGTACTTC; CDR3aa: CASSSVDIQYF
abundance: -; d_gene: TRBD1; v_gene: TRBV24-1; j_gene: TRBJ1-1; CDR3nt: TGTGCCACCTCCGATACAGGGGGCAACAGCGAAGCTTTCTTT; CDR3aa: CATSDTGGNSEAFF
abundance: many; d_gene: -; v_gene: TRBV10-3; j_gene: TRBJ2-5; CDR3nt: TGTGCCATCAGTGATTTCGTAGGGGATGCGGGGATAAAGACCCAGTACTTC; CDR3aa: CAISDFVGDAGIKTQYF
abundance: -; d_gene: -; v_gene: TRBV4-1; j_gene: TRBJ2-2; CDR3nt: TGCGCCAGCAGCCAAACTAACCTTGAACACCTGATACCGAACACCGGGGAGCTGTTTTTT; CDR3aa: CASSQTNLEHLIPNTGELFF
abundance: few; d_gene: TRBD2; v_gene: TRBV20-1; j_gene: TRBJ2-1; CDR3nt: TGCAGTGCTAGCTCCCTAGCGGGGGTCTATGAGAATGAGCAGTTCTTC; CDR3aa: CSASSLAGVYENEQFF
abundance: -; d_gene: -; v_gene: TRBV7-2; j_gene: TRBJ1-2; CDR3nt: TGTGTCAGCAGCTCCCAATCCTCCGGGGTCTATGGCTACACCTTC; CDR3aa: CVSSSQSSGVYGYTF
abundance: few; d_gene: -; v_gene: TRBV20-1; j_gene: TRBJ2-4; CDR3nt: TGCAGTGCTAGTCCCTCGGGGACCCCTGAGCAGTACTTC; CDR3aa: CSASPSGTPEQYF
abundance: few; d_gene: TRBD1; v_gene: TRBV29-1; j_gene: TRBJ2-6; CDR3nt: TGCAGCGTTGATGACTCGGCAGGGGGAGAATCTGGGGCCAACGTCCTGACTTTC; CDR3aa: CSVDDSAGGESGANVLTF
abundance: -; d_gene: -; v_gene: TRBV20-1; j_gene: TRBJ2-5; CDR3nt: TGCAGTGCTGCACAGGGTCGAGAGACCCAGTACTTC; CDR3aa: CSAAQGRETQYF
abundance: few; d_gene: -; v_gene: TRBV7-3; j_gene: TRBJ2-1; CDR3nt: TGTGCCAGCAGCTTAAGGGGCGGGGCGACAAATTACAATGAGCAGTTCTTC; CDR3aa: CASSLRGGATNYNEQFF
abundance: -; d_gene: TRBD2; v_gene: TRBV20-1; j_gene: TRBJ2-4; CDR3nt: TGCAGTGCTAGAAGGAGAGCGGGGGGAGCCAAAAACATTCAGTACTTC; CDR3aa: CSARRRAGGAKNIQYF
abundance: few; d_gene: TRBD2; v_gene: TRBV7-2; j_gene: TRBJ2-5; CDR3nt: TGTGCCAGCAGCCATCGGGGGGGCGGAGAGACCCAGTACTTC; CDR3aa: CASSHRGGGETQYF
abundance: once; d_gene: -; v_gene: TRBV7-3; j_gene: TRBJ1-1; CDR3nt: TGTGCCAGCAGCCCACAAGGGGGGGCCCCTGAAGCTTTCTTT; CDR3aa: CASSPQGGAPEAFF
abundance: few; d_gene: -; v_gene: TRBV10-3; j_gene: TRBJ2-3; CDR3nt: TGTGCCATCAGTGCCGTGAGTAGCAGCCCCCCAGATACGCAGTATTTT; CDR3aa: CAISAVSSSPPDTQYF
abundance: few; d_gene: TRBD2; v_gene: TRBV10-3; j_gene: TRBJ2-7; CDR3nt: TGTGCCATCAGTAATACCGGGACTAGCGGGGGGCCCTTCTCCTACGAGCAGTACTTC; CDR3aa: CAISNTGTSGGPFSYEQYF
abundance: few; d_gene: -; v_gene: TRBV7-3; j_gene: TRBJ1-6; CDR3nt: TGTGCCAGCAGCCCAAGGTCCAGGGGAAATAATTCACCCCTCCACTTT; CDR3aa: CASSPRSRGNNSPLHF
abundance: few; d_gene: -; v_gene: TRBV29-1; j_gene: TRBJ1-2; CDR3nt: TGCAGCGTCAAGCGGGGAAATGGCTACACCTTC; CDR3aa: CSVKRGNGYTF
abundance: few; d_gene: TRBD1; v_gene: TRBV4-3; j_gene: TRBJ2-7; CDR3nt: TGCGCCAGCAGCCAAGGGGGACAGTTATTGAACGAGCAGTACTTC; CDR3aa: CASSQGGQLLNEQYF